This TCR beta chain was sequenced during a study of blood T cell repertoires in COVID-19. The overall study: Recovered participants had two consecutive negative NP/OP PCR tests, healthcare professional clearance, or symptom resolution. The study drew acute and convalescent COVID-19 samples from the United States, Italy and Spain.

Produced via immunoSEQ multiplex PCR; TCRdb's table is partial and in-frame only. The sample lists approximately 250,000 clones; around 90% were seen once. This CDR3 is 15 amino acids long. Germline V gene data show CDR1 as LGHNA and CDR2 as YNFKEQ. V was pared by 4 bases and J by 3 bases, with 16 bases between. This sequence joins TRBV4-2 and TRBJ2-7; D possibly corresponds to TRBD2 (6 bases). This TCR came from an older woman in a cohort exposed to, infected with or recovered from COVID-19 (not recorded which). The source material was PBMCs or T cells enriched from blood (not recorded which). The CDR3 loop is CASSLTGGGIYEQYF. The CDR3, as DNA: TGTGCCAGCAGCCTCACTGGGGGAGGTATCTACGAGCAGTACTTC.